These T cell receptor beta chains were read from a single sample in a study of T cell responses to AZD1222 COVID-19 vaccine. Data came from immunoSEQ multiplex PCR; TCRdb stores just in-frame clones and leaves some out. This table has around 200,000 clones, 88% appearing once. The sequences come from peripheral blood, collected 28 days after the second AZD1222 dose. The source of these receptors is an adult who received the AZD1222 COVID-19 vaccine. The CDR3 runs from the conserved cysteine through the conserved F or W. The D gene is left open where the match is weak. Clone size is not always given. Where it is, it says once, few, many or a class for expanded clones.

j_call: TRBJ1-4
d_call: TRBD1
clone_size: once
v_call: TRBV29-1
cdr3_aa: CSVEQGAANEKLFF
cdr3_nt: TGCAGCGTTGAACAGGGGGCGGCTAATGAAAAACTGTTTTTT

j_call: TRBJ1-2
d_call: -
clone_size: -
v_call: TRBV5-1
cdr3_aa: CASSQSGGGYGYTF
cdr3_nt: TGCGCCAGCAGCCAATCGGGGGGTGGCTATGGCTACACCTTC

j_call: TRBJ2-7
d_call: TRBD2
clone_size: -
v_call: TRBV6-5
cdr3_aa: CASRDATGGLYEQYF
cdr3_nt: TGTGCCAGCAGGGACGCCACGGGGGGACTCTACGAGCAGTACTTC

j_call: TRBJ2-6
d_call: -
clone_size: -
v_call: TRBV28
cdr3_aa: CASRDSGANVLTF
cdr3_nt: TGTGCCAGCAGGGACTCTGGGGCCAACGTCCTGACTTTC

j_call: TRBJ1-5
d_call: -
clone_size: -
v_call: TRBV3-1/TRBV3-2
cdr3_aa: CASSQGQNQPQHF
cdr3_nt: TGTGCCAGCAGCCAAGGACAAAATCAGCCCCAGCATTTT

j_call: TRBJ1-1
d_call: -
clone_size: -
v_call: TRBV6-5
cdr3_aa: CASSAVNTEAFF
cdr3_nt: TGTGCCAGCAGCGCAGTGAACACTGAAGCTTTCTTT

j_call: TRBJ1-2
d_call: -
clone_size: once
v_call: TRBV9
cdr3_aa: CASSVAAGSGYTF
cdr3_nt: TGTGCCAGCAGCGTAGCTGCAGGGTCCGGCTACACCTTC

j_call: TRBJ2-1
d_call: -
clone_size: -
v_call: TRBV11-2
cdr3_aa: CASSLPAPSYNEQFF
cdr3_nt: TGTGCCAGCAGCTTACCAGCGCCCTCCTACAATGAGCAGTTCTTC

j_call: TRBJ2-6
d_call: TRBD2
clone_size: -
v_call: TRBV19
cdr3_aa: CASSIIAGDSGANVLTF
cdr3_nt: TGTGCCAGTAGTATTATAGCGGGAGACTCTGGGGCCAACGTCCTGACTTTC

j_call: TRBJ2-7
d_call: -
clone_size: -
v_call: TRBV28
cdr3_aa: CASSLMGGGQYF
cdr3_nt: TGTGCCAGCAGTTTAATGGGAGGCGGGCAGTACTTC

j_call: TRBJ2-7
d_call: -
clone_size: -
v_call: TRBV7-9
cdr3_aa: CASSSHLAEYEQYF
cdr3_nt: TGTGCCAGCAGCTCCCACTTAGCGGAGTACGAGCAGTACTTC

j_call: TRBJ2-1
d_call: -
clone_size: -
v_call: TRBV2
cdr3_aa: CASGTGGQQFF
cdr3_nt: TGTGCCAGTGGAACTGGCGGGCAACAGTTCTTC

j_call: TRBJ2-1
d_call: -
clone_size: -
v_call: TRBV9
cdr3_aa: CASSVDGGSYNEQFF
cdr3_nt: TGTGCCAGCAGCGTAGACGGCGGGTCTTACAATGAGCAGTTCTTC

j_call: TRBJ2-6
d_call: -
clone_size: -
v_call: TRBV7-7
cdr3_aa: CASSPFDSSGANVLTF
cdr3_nt: TGTGCTAGCAGCCCCTTCGACAGCTCTGGGGCCAACGTCCTGACTTTC

j_call: TRBJ2-2
d_call: -
clone_size: -
v_call: TRBV30
cdr3_aa: CAWSVWEAPNTGELFF
cdr3_nt: TGTGCCTGGAGTGTGTGGGAGGCACCAAACACCGGGGAGCTGTTTTTT

j_call: TRBJ2-7
d_call: TRBD1
clone_size: -
v_call: TRBV7-2
cdr3_aa: CASSQTGDEQYF
cdr3_nt: TGTGCCAGCAGCCAAACAGGGGACGAGCAGTACTTC

j_call: TRBJ2-3
d_call: -
clone_size: -
v_call: TRBV27
cdr3_aa: CATRFAAGPTDTQYF
cdr3_nt: TGTGCCACTCGTTTTGCAGCGGGCCCCACAGATACGCAGTATTTT

j_call: TRBJ2-1
d_call: -
clone_size: -
v_call: TRBV11-2
cdr3_aa: CASSYFVGTYNEQFF
cdr3_nt: TGTGCCAGCAGCTATTTCGTGGGGACCTACAATGAGCAGTTCTTC

j_call: TRBJ2-5
d_call: -
clone_size: -
v_call: TRBV5-1
cdr3_aa: CASSAVGVNQETQYF
cdr3_nt: TGCGCCAGCAGCGCTGTTGGGGTAAACCAAGAGACCCAGTACTTC

j_call: TRBJ1-4
d_call: -
clone_size: -
v_call: TRBV30
cdr3_aa: CAWSVTDLGELFF
cdr3_nt: TGTGCCTGGAGTGTAACGGACTTGGGCGAACTGTTTTTT

j_call: TRBJ2-1
d_call: -
clone_size: -
v_call: TRBV4-3
cdr3_aa: CASSQELGGQAFF
cdr3_nt: TGCGCCAGCAGCCAAGAATTGGGGGGCCAGGCGTTCTTC

j_call: TRBJ2-7
d_call: TRBD2
clone_size: -
v_call: TRBV19
cdr3_aa: CASSADSGGYEQYF
cdr3_nt: TGTGCCAGTAGTGCCGACAGCGGGGGTTACGAGCAGTACTTC

j_call: TRBJ1-6
d_call: -
clone_size: -
v_call: TRBV6-5
cdr3_aa: CASKTTVDSPLHF
cdr3_nt: TGTGCCAGCAAGACGACGGTGGATTCACCCCTCCACTTT

j_call: TRBJ2-7
d_call: -
clone_size: -
v_call: TRBV6-5
cdr3_aa: CASNPWGLPEGEQYF
cdr3_nt: TGTGCCAGCAACCCCTGGGGCTTACCCGAGGGCGAGCAGTACTTC

j_call: TRBJ2-4
d_call: TRBD2
clone_size: -
v_call: TRBV6-1
cdr3_aa: CASSENGGSLAKNIQYF
cdr3_nt: TGTGCCAGCAGTGAAAATGGCGGGAGTCTAGCCAAAAACATTCAGTACTTC

j_call: TRBJ2-7
d_call: -
clone_size: -
v_call: TRBV5-4
cdr3_aa: CASSRGAAHYEQYF
cdr3_nt: TGTGCCAGCAGCCGGGGGGCGGCCCACTACGAGCAGTACTTC

j_call: TRBJ2-1
d_call: -
clone_size: -
v_call: TRBV7-2
cdr3_aa: CASSLKIGLAGEQFF
cdr3_nt: TGTGCCAGCAGCTTAAAGATCGGGCTAGCTGGTGAGCAGTTCTTC

j_call: TRBJ2-3
d_call: -
clone_size: -
v_call: TRBV7-9
cdr3_aa: CASSFLAGGGADTQYF
cdr3_nt: TGTGCCAGCAGCTTTTTAGCAGGGGGGGGCGCAGATACGCAGTATTTT

j_call: TRBJ2-7
d_call: -
clone_size: -
v_call: TRBV5-6
cdr3_aa: CASSTDYEQYF
cdr3_nt: TGTGCCAGCAGCACCGACTACGAGCAGTACTTC

j_call: TRBJ2-3
d_call: -
clone_size: -
v_call: TRBV13
cdr3_aa: CASSFLGGPDTQYF
cdr3_nt: TGTGCCAGCAGCTTTTTGGGGGGCCCAGATACGCAGTATTTT

j_call: TRBJ2-2
d_call: -
clone_size: -
v_call: TRBV27
cdr3_aa: CASSLRGTVRTGELFF
cdr3_nt: TGTGCCAGCAGTTTACGAGGGACTGTAAGGACCGGGGAGCTGTTTTTT

j_call: TRBJ2-7
d_call: -
clone_size: -
v_call: TRBV4-2
cdr3_aa: CASSQDSGGAFKEQYF
cdr3_nt: TGTGCCAGCAGCCAAGATAGTGGGGGGGCGTTTAAGGAGCAGTACTTC

j_call: TRBJ1-1
d_call: -
clone_size: -
v_call: TRBV19
cdr3_aa: CASSFRLNTEAFF
cdr3_nt: TGTGCCAGTAGTTTCCGGCTGAACACTGAAGCTTTCTTT

j_call: TRBJ2-2
d_call: TRBD1
clone_size: -
v_call: TRBV28
cdr3_aa: CASRTGATLLFF
cdr3_nt: TGTGCCAGCAGGACAGGGGCTACCCTCCTGTTTTTT

j_call: TRBJ1-1
d_call: -
clone_size: -
v_call: TRBV15
cdr3_aa: CATSRAGTNTEAFF
cdr3_nt: TGTGCCACCAGCAGGGCAGGCACGAACACTGAAGCTTTCTTT

j_call: TRBJ2-2
d_call: -
clone_size: -
v_call: TRBV19
cdr3_aa: CASSPGGPNTGELFF
cdr3_nt: TGTGCCAGTAGCCCCGGGGGGCCCAACACCGGGGAGCTGTTTTTT

j_call: TRBJ1-2
d_call: -
clone_size: -
v_call: TRBV14
cdr3_aa: CASSQGGSYGYTF
cdr3_nt: TGTGCCAGCAGCCAAGGAGGCAGCTATGGCTACACCTTC

j_call: TRBJ1-2
d_call: -
clone_size: -
v_call: TRBV3-1/TRBV3-2
cdr3_aa: CASSRPGQSYGYTF
cdr3_nt: TGTGCCAGCAGCCGTCCCGGACAGAGCTATGGCTACACCTTC

j_call: TRBJ1-2
d_call: TRBD1
clone_size: -
v_call: TRBV7-8
cdr3_aa: CASTLWPPRGNGYTF
cdr3_nt: TGTGCCAGCACCCTATGGCCTCCCAGGGGGAATGGCTACACCTTC

j_call: TRBJ1-4
d_call: -
clone_size: -
v_call: TRBV7-2
cdr3_aa: CASSPRRDEKLFF
cdr3_nt: TGTGCCAGCAGCCCCAGGAGGGATGAAAAACTGTTTTTT

j_call: TRBJ1-3
d_call: -
clone_size: -
v_call: TRBV6-5
cdr3_aa: CASATGTSGNTIYF
cdr3_nt: TGTGCCAGCGCGACGGGGACCAGTGGAAACACCATATATTTT

j_call: TRBJ2-7
d_call: TRBD1
clone_size: -
v_call: TRBV7-2
cdr3_aa: CASSFTEGGWNEQYF
cdr3_nt: TGTGCCAGCAGCTTCACTGAAGGGGGCTGGAACGAGCAGTACTTC

j_call: TRBJ2-2
d_call: TRBD1
clone_size: -
v_call: TRBV7-9
cdr3_aa: CASSPRTGGLTGELFF
cdr3_nt: TGTGCCAGCAGCCCCCGGACAGGGGGTCTCACCGGGGAGCTGTTTTTT

j_call: TRBJ2-7
d_call: -
clone_size: -
v_call: TRBV5-6
cdr3_aa: CASSLRDLSEQYF
cdr3_nt: TGTGCCAGCAGCCTCCGGGATCTTTCCGAGCAGTACTTC

j_call: TRBJ2-1
d_call: -
clone_size: -
v_call: TRBV28
cdr3_aa: CASSLIVGVGEQFF
cdr3_nt: TGTGCCAGCAGTTTAATCGTGGGGGTAGGTGAGCAGTTCTTC

j_call: TRBJ1-5
d_call: -
clone_size: -
v_call: TRBV9
cdr3_aa: CASSVGIDNQPQHF
cdr3_nt: TGTGCCAGCAGCGTAGGTATAGATAATCAGCCCCAGCATTTT

j_call: TRBJ2-4
d_call: -
clone_size: few
v_call: TRBV7-8
cdr3_aa: CASSLAVEANIQYF
cdr3_nt: TGTGCCAGCAGCTTAGCAGTGGAAGCCAACATTCAGTACTTC

j_call: TRBJ2-7
d_call: -
clone_size: -
v_call: TRBV7-2
cdr3_aa: CASSPQRSHEQYF
cdr3_nt: TGTGCCAGCAGCCCCCAGCGGTCCCACGAGCAGTACTTC

j_call: TRBJ2-3
d_call: -
clone_size: -
v_call: TRBV24-1
cdr3_aa: CATSDSRDTQYF
cdr3_nt: TGTGCCACCAGTGATTCACGGGATACGCAGTATTTT

j_call: TRBJ2-3
d_call: -
clone_size: -
v_call: TRBV23-1
cdr3_aa: CASSRGPTDTQYF
cdr3_nt: TGCGCCAGCAGTCGAGGGCCCACAGATACGCAGTATTTT